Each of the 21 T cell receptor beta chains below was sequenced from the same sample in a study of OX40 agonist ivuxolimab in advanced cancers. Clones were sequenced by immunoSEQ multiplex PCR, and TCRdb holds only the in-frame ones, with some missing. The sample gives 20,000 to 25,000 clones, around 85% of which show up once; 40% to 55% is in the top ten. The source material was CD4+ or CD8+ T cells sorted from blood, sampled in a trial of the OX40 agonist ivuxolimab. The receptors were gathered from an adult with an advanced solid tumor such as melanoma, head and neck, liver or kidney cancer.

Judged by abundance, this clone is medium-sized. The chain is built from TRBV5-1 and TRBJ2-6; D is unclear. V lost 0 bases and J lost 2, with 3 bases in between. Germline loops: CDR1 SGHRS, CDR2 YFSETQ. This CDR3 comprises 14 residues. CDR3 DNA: TGCGCCAGCAGCTTGGTGGCTGGGGCCAACGTCCTGACTTTC. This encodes CASSLVAGANVLTF.

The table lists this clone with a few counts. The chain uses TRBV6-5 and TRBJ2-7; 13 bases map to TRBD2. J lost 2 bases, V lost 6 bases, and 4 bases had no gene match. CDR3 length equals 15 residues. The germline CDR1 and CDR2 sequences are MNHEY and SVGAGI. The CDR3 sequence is CASRATSGGAYEQYF. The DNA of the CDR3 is TGTGCCAGCAGGGCTACTAGCGGGGGGGCCTACGAGCAGTACTTC.

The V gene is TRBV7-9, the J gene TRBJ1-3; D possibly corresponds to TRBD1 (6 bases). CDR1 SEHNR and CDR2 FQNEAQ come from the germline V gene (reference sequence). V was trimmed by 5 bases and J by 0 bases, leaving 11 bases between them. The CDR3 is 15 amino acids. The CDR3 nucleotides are TGTGCCAGCAGCACGGCACAGGGCTCTGGAAACACCATATATTTT. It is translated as CASSTAQGSGNTIYF.

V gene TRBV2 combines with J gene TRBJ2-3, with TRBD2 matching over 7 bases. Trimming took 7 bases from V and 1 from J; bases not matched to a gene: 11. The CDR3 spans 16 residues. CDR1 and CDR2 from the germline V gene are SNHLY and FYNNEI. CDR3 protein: CASTGDASGGTDTQYF. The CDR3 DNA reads TGTGCCAGCACTGGAGATGCTAGCGGAGGCACAGATACGCAGTATTTT.

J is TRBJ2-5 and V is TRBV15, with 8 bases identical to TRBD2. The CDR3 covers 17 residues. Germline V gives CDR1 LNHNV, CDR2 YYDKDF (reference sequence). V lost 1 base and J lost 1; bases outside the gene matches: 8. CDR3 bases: TGTGCCACCAGCAGAGTTCGGGGGGGAAGCTCCCAAGAGACCCAGTACTTC. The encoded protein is CATSRVRGGSSQETQYF.

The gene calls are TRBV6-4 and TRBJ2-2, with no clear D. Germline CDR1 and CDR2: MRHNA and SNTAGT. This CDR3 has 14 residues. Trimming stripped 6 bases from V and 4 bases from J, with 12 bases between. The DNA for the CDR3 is TGTGCCAGCAGCCGGGCCATGTTCACCGGGGAGCTGTTTTTT. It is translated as CASSRAMFTGELFF.

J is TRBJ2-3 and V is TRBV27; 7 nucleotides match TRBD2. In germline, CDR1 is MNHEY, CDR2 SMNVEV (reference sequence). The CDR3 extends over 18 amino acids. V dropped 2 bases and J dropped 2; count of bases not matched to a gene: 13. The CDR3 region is CASSLRGLAADHTDTQYF. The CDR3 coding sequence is TGTGCCAGCAGTTTACGGGGCCTAGCGGCAGATCACACAGATACGCAGTATTTT.

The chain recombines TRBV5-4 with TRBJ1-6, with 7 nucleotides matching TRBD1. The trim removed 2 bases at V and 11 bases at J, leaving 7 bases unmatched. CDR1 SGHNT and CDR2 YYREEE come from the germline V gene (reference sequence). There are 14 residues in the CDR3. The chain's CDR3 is CASSFSQGDTPLHF. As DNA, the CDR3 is TGTGCCAGCAGCTTTAGCCAGGGGGATACACCCCTCCACTTT.

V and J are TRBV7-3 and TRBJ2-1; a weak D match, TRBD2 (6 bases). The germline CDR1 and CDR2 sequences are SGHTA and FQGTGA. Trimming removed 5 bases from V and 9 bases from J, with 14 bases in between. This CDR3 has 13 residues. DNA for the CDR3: TGTGCCAGCAGCGACCACCTAGCGTCTGAGCAGTTCTTC. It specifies CASSDHLASEQFF. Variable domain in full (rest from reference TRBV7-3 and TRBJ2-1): GAGVSQTPSNKVTEKGKYVELRCDPISGHTALYWYRQSLGQGPEFLIYFQGTGAADDSGLPNDRFFAVRPEGSVSTLKIQRTERGDSAVYLCASSDHLASEQFFGPGTRLTVL.

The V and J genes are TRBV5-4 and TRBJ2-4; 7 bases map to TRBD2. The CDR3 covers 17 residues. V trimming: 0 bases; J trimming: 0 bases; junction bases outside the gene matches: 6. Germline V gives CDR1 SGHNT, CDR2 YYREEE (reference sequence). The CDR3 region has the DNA TGTGCCAGCAGCTTGGCGGGAGCGGGAATAGCCAAAAACATTCAGTACTTC. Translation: CASSLAGAGIAKNIQYF.

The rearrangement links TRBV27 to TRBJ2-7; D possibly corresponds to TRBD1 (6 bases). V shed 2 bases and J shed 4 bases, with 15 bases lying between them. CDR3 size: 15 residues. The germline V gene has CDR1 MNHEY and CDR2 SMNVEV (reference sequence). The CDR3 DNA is TGTGCCAGCAGTTTAATAGGACAGCTCGGGTACGAGCAGTACTTC. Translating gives CASSLIGQLGYEQYF.

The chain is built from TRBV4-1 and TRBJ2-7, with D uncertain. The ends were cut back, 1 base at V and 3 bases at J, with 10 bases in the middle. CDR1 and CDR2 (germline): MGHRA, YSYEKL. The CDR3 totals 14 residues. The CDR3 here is CASSQVPQSYEQYF. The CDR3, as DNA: TGCGCCAGCAGCCAAGTGCCCCAAAGCTACGAGCAGTACTTC.

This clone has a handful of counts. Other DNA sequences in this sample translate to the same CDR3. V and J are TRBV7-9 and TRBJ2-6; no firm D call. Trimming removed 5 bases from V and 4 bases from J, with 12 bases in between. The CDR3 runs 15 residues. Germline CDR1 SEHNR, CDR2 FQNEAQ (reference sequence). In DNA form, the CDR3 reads TGTGCCAGCAGCCTTTCGGAGTCCGGGGCCAACGTCCTGACTTTC. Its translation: CASSLSESGANVLTF.

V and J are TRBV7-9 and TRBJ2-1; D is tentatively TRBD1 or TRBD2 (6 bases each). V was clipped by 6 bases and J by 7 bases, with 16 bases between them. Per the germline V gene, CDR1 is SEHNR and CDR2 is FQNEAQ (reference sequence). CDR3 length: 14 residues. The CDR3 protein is CASSSPRGQNEQFF. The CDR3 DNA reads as TGTGCCAGCAGTTCCCCCCGGGGGCAAAATGAGCAGTTCTTC.

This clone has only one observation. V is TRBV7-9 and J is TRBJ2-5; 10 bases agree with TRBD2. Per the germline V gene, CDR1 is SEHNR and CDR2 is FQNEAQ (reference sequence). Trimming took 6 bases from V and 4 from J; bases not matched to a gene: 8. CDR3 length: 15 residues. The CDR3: CASRNGLAARETQYF. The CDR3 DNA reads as TGTGCCAGCAGGAATGGACTAGCGGCCCGAGAGACCCAGTACTTC.

The CDR3, as DNA: TGTGCCAGCAGTTACCGACTAGGTCGGGGCAATGAGCAGTTCTTC. Its protein product is CASSYRLGRGNEQFF. This sequence joins TRBV28 and TRBJ2-1, with D possibly being TRBD2 (6 bases). V was pared by 4 bases and J by 6 bases, with 16 bases between. Germline loops: CDR1 MDHEN, CDR2 SYDVKM. The CDR3 length is 15 residues.

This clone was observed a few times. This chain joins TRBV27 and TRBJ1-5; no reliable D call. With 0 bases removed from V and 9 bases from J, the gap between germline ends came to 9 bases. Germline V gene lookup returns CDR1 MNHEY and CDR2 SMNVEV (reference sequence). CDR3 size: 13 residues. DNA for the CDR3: TGTGCCAGCAGTTTATCAAGCGACGGGCCCCAGCATTTT. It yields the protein CASSLSSDGPQHF.

The DNA of the CDR3 is TGTGCCAGCAGTTTCCCGCGAGCTTTAGGGCACAATGAGCAGTTCTTC. As protein: CASSFPRALGHNEQFF. The V and J genes are TRBV28 and TRBJ2-1; D ambiguous. CDR3 length equals 16 residues. Trimming cost V 3 bases and J 5 bases, with 17 bases left between them. Germline CDR1 is MDHEN and CDR2 is SYDVKM.

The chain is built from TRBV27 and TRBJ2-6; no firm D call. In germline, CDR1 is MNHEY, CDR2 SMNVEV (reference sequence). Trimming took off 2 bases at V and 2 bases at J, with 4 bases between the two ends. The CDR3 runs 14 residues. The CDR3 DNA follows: TGTGCCAGCAGTTTAGTAACTGGGGCCAACGTCCTGACTTTC. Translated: CASSLVTGANVLTF. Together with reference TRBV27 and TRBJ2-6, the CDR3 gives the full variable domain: EAQVTQNPRYLITVTGKKLTVTCSQNMNHEYMSWYRQDPGLGLRQIYYSMNVEVTDKGDVPEGYKVSRKEKRNFPLILESPSPNQTSLYFCASSLVTGANVLTFGAGSRLTVL.

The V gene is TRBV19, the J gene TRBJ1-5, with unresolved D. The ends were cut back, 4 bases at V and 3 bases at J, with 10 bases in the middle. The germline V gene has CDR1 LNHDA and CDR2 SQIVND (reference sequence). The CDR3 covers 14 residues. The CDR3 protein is CASSNDSDNQPQHF. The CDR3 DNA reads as TGTGCCAGTAGTAATGACTCCGACAATCAGCCCCAGCATTTT.

The CDR3 bases are TGTGCCAGTAACCAAAAGGCGGCAGGGTGGGATGCAACTAATGAAAAACTGTTTTTT. Protein: CASNQKAAGWDATNEKLFF. This chain joins TRBV19 and TRBJ1-4; perhaps TRBD1 as D (5 bases). The germline V gene has CDR1 LNHDA and CDR2 SQIVND (reference sequence). With 7 bases removed from V and 0 bases from J, the gap between germline ends came to 24 bases. The CDR3 is made up of 19 amino acids.